The 12 T cell receptor beta chains in this list originate from one sample, sequenced in a study of graft-versus-host responses after intestinal transplantation. Repertoires were generated with immunoSEQ multiplex PCR, while TCRdb's copy carries only in-frame clones and drops some. The sample contains about 25,000 clones, just over 90% of which appear only once. Here the sequenced sample was PBMCs, taken 18 days after transplant. The origin of the receptors is a human patient who received an intestinal transplant, so some T cells may come from the graft donor.

The genes are TRBV4-1 and TRBJ1-5; D perhaps matches TRBD1 (6 bases). This CDR3 spans 15 amino acids. Germline V gene data show CDR1 as MGHRA and CDR2 as YSYEKL. V shed 0 bases and J shed 5 bases, with 11 bases lying between them. CDR3 coding DNA: TGCGCCAGCAGCCAAGAAGGGGGGATGTATCAGCCCCAGCATTTT. Encoded protein: CASSQEGGMYQPQHF.

This chain links TRBV11-2 with TRBJ2-1; D ambiguous. Trimming stripped 5 bases from V and 1 base from J, with 12 bases between. The CDR3 has 15 residues. Germline CDR1 and CDR2: SGHAT and FQNNGV. In nucleotides, the CDR3 is TGTGCCAGCAGCCTCGCCGGGCCATCCTACAATGAGCAGTTCTTC. Translated: CASSLAGPSYNEQFF.

The chain is built from TRBV6-6 and TRBJ2-7; D remains ambiguous. Germline lookup yields CDR1 MNHNY and CDR2 SVGAGI (reference sequence). Trimming removed 4 bases from V and 5 bases from J, with 15 bases in between. The CDR3 covers 14 residues. The CDR3 nucleotides read TGTGCCAGCAGTTGGGTCGGCTTGGCGGACGAGCAGTACTTC. This codes for CASSWVGLADEQYF.

This chain joins TRBV29-1 and TRBJ2-1; D may match TRBD1 or TRBD2 (6 bases each). The V gene's germline CDR1 is SQVTM and CDR2 ANQGSEA. This CDR3 region has 13 residues. The CDR3 region is CTTEGGTYNEQFF. The CDR3 region has the DNA TGCACCACTGAAGGGGGGACGTACAATGAGCAGTTCTTC.

The V call is TRBV7-9, the J call TRBJ1-1; no reliable D call. Germline assignment: CDR1 SEHNR and CDR2 FQNEAQ (reference sequence). The CDR3 has 14 amino acids. V lost 1 base and J 4 bases, leaving 10 bases between the germline ends. Written as DNA, the CDR3 is TGTGCCAGCAGCTTAGAATCGGCGGGCACTGAAGCTTTCTTT. This translates into CASSLESAGTEAFF. The full variable domain, rest sourced from reference TRBV7-9 and TRBJ1-1, is DTGVSQNPRHKITKRGQNVTFRCDPISEHNRLYWYRQTLGQGPEFLTYFQNEAQLEKSRLLSDRFSAERPKGSFSTLEIQRTEQGDSAMYLCASSLESAGTEAFFGQGTRLTVV.

The gene calls are TRBV4-1 and TRBJ2-1; weak D call: TRBD2 (6 bases). This CDR3 region has 16 residues. Germline V gene sequence: CDR1 MGHRA, CDR2 YSYEKL. V shed 4 bases and J shed 0 bases, with 13 bases lying between them. CDR3 amino acids: CASSRGTSISYNEQFF. In nucleotides, the CDR3 is TGCGCCAGCAGCCGCGGGACTTCGATCTCCTACAATGAGCAGTTCTTC.

The chain has TRBV11-1 and TRBJ2-3; the D gene is possibly TRBD2 (6 bases). Trimming left V 1 base short and J 2 bases short, with 13 bases between. The CDR3 contains 16 residues. Germline CDR1 and CDR2: SGHAT and FQDESV (reference sequence). For the CDR3, the DNA is TGTGCCAGCAGCTTAGGGGACTGGAGATTCACAGATACGCAGTATTTT. This encodes CASSLGDWRFTDTQYF.

The rearrangement links TRBV6-1 to TRBJ2-7, with TRBD2 matching 8 bases. Germline V gene data show CDR1 as MNHNS and CDR2 as SASEGT. J was trimmed by 3 bases and V by 6 bases; bases with no gene match: 4. This CDR3 is 13 amino acids long. The CDR3 DNA sequence: TGTGCCAGCAGCTCCGGGACTAGCTACGAGCAGTACTTC. Protein: CASSSGTSYEQYF.

The chain combines TRBV6-6 with TRBJ2-1; tentatively, D is TRBD1 (6 bases). The CDR3 totals 16 residues. The V gene lost 2 bases and the J gene lost 6 bases, with 17 bases spanning the gap. The V gene's germline CDR1 is MNHNY and CDR2 SVGAGI (reference sequence). CDR3 protein: CASSYPTGPSANEQFF. CDR3 coding DNA: TGTGCCAGCAGTTACCCTACAGGGCCCTCAGCCAATGAGCAGTTCTTC.

The J gene is TRBJ1-1, the V gene TRBV27; D remains unclear. CDR3 size: 14 residues. Trimming cost V 0 bases and J 1 base, with 6 bases left between them. CDR1 is MNHEY, CDR2 SMNVEV, per germline (reference sequence). CDR3 DNA: TGTGCCAGCAGTTTATCTATGTGGAACACTGAAGCTTTCTTT. Its protein is CASSLSMWNTEAFF.

The chain couples TRBV9 to TRBJ1-3, with D tentatively TRBD1 (5 bases). This CDR3 has 17 residues. V shed 1 base and J shed 0 bases, with 14 bases lying between them. Per the germline V gene, CDR1 is SGDLS and CDR2 is YYNGEE. The CDR3 region has the DNA TGTGCCAGCAGCGTACTACCGCAGGGCAACTCTGGAAACACCATATATTTT. It encodes CASSVLPQGNSGNTIYF. Filled out from reference TRBV9 and TRBJ1-3, the complete variable domain reads DSGVTQTPKHLITATGQRVTLRCSPRSGDLSVYWYQQSLDQGLQFLIQYYNGEERAKGNILERFSAQQFPDLHSELNLSSLELGDSALYFCASSVLPQGNSGNTIYFGEGSWLTVV.

This clone was seen a single time. The rearrangement joins TRBV6-1 to TRBJ1-2; possibly TRBD1 for D (5 bases). Trimming pared 1 base from V and 8 bases from J, leaving 17 bases between. The CDR3 has 15 residues. Germline loops: CDR1 MNHNS, CDR2 SASEGT. This CDR3 is CASSEGGALVIGYTF. The CDR3 coding sequence is TGTGCCAGCAGTGAAGGCGGGGCTCTGGTTATCGGCTACACCTTC.